These T cell receptor beta chains were read from a single sample in a study of control samples from healthy donors and cancer patients. Some clones are missing from TCRdb's copy, which holds only in-frame ones; the method was immunoSEQ multiplex PCR. The sample shows about 160,000 clones, 96% of them seen only once. The source material was blood. These receptors came from a woman in her twenties or thirties in good health. The CDR3 runs from the conserved cysteine through the conserved F or W. Fields, in order: clone size, V gene, D gene, J gene, CDR3 DNA, CDR3 protein. The D gene is left open where the match is weak. Size values are once, few and many counts, or a class for expanded clones, and some rows have none.

clone size: NA; V gene: TRBV5-1; D gene: NA; J gene: TRBJ2-7; CDR3 DNA: TGCGCCAGCAGCTTGCTCGTGGGTGCCCCGCCCCACGAGCAGTACTTC; CDR3 protein: CASSLLVGAPPHEQYF
clone size: NA; V gene: TRBV2; D gene: TRBD1; J gene: TRBJ1-4; CDR3 DNA: TGTGCCAGCAGTTTAGGGACAGTTGCCAATGAAAAACTGTTTTTT; CDR3 protein: CASSLGTVANEKLFF
clone size: NA; V gene: TRBV19; D gene: NA; J gene: TRBJ1-5; CDR3 DNA: TGTGCCAGTAGGGTCCATAGCAATCAGCCCCAGCATTTT; CDR3 protein: CASRVHSNQPQHF
clone size: NA; V gene: TRBV11-2; D gene: TRBD1; J gene: TRBJ2-1; CDR3 DNA: TGTGCCAGCAGCCATACCGGGACAGAGGTTTCCTACAATGAGCAGTTCTTC; CDR3 protein: CASSHTGTEVSYNEQFF
clone size: NA; V gene: TRBV3-1/TRBV3-2; D gene: NA; J gene: TRBJ1-1; CDR3 DNA: TGTGCCAGCAGCCAACTTAACAGGGCAACTTTCTTT; CDR3 protein: CASSQLNRATFF
clone size: NA; V gene: TRBV10-1; D gene: NA; J gene: TRBJ1-1; CDR3 DNA: TGCGCCAGCAGTGAAGCAGGGGACACCACTGAAGCTTTCTTT; CDR3 protein: CASSEAGDTTEAFF
clone size: NA; V gene: TRBV2; D gene: NA; J gene: TRBJ2-3; CDR3 DNA: TGTGCCAGCACGTGGCAGGAGACAGATACGCAGTATTTT; CDR3 protein: CASTWQETDTQYF
clone size: NA; V gene: TRBV5-1; D gene: NA; J gene: TRBJ2-5; CDR3 DNA: TGCGCCAGCAGCCCGGGGTCTAACTTCGCGGAGACCCAGTACTTC; CDR3 protein: CASSPGSNFAETQYF
clone size: NA; V gene: TRBV13; D gene: TRBD2; J gene: TRBJ2-1; CDR3 DNA: TGTGCCAGCAGCCTGGGACTAGCGGGAGGGCCGGGGAATGAGCAGTTCTTC; CDR3 protein: CASSLGLAGGPGNEQFF
clone size: NA; V gene: TRBV6-2/TRBV6-3; D gene: NA; J gene: TRBJ2-3; CDR3 DNA: TGTGCCAGCAGTTACCTTAGCCCTAGCACAGATACGCAGTATTTT; CDR3 protein: CASSYLSPSTDTQYF
clone size: NA; V gene: TRBV7-9; D gene: TRBD1; J gene: TRBJ2-7; CDR3 DNA: TGTGCCAGTACCTCAGGACAGGGGGCCGGGGAGCAGTACTTC; CDR3 protein: CASTSGQGAGEQYF
clone size: NA; V gene: TRBV7-3; D gene: NA; J gene: TRBJ1-3; CDR3 DNA: TGTGCCAGCAGCTTAAACCCCTCACAGGGCCCCGGAAACACCATATATTTT; CDR3 protein: CASSLNPSQGPGNTIYF
clone size: NA; V gene: TRBV7-8; D gene: NA; J gene: TRBJ1-5; CDR3 DNA: TGTGCCAGCAGCTTAGGTACGAATCAGCCCCAGCATTTT; CDR3 protein: CASSLGTNQPQHF
clone size: NA; V gene: TRBV11-2; D gene: NA; J gene: TRBJ2-5; CDR3 DNA: TGTGCCAGCAGCTTAGGGAGGGGGGCCCACCGGGAGACCCAGTACTTC; CDR3 protein: CASSLGRGAHRETQYF
clone size: once; V gene: TRBV20-1; D gene: NA; J gene: TRBJ2-1; CDR3 DNA: TGCAGTGCTAGTTGGCGGGTAGGGAATGAGCAGTTCTTC; CDR3 protein: CSASWRVGNEQFF
clone size: NA; V gene: TRBV11-2; D gene: NA; J gene: TRBJ1-1; CDR3 DNA: TGTGCCAGCAGCTCGGACAGTTTGAACACTGAAGCTTTCTTT; CDR3 protein: CASSSDSLNTEAFF
clone size: NA; V gene: TRBV3-1/TRBV3-2; D gene: NA; J gene: TRBJ2-1; CDR3 DNA: TGTGCCAGCAGCCGATTGGGGCAGGGCAACAATGAGCAGTTCTTC; CDR3 protein: CASSRLGQGNNEQFF
clone size: NA; V gene: TRBV5-1; D gene: NA; J gene: TRBJ1-3; CDR3 DNA: TGCGCCAGCAGCTTGGGGGCGGGCAACACCATATATTTT; CDR3 protein: CASSLGAGNTIYF
clone size: NA; V gene: TRBV5-1; D gene: NA; J gene: TRBJ2-1; CDR3 DNA: TGCGCCAGCAGCTTGAAGCTGGGTGACAATGAGCAGTTCTTC; CDR3 protein: CASSLKLGDNEQFF
clone size: NA; V gene: TRBV5-1; D gene: NA; J gene: TRBJ2-3; CDR3 DNA: TGCGCCAGCAGCTTGATGGGGAGCACAGATACGCAGTATTTT; CDR3 protein: CASSLMGSTDTQYF
clone size: NA; V gene: TRBV4-1; D gene: NA; J gene: TRBJ2-1; CDR3 DNA: TGCGCCAGCAGCCAAGTTTCAGGGGTGCGGTTCTTC; CDR3 protein: CASSQVSGVRFF
clone size: NA; V gene: TRBV28; D gene: TRBD1; J gene: TRBJ2-7; CDR3 DNA: TGTGCCAGCAGTTCATCCTCAGGAAATAGGGGGCGAAGAGAGCAGTACTTC; CDR3 protein: CASSSSSGNRGRREQYF
clone size: NA; V gene: TRBV9; D gene: TRBD1; J gene: TRBJ1-2; CDR3 DNA: TGTGCCAGCAGCGCAAGGACAGGGGGCGAAGTGGACTATGGCTACACCTTC; CDR3 protein: CASSARTGGEVDYGYTF
clone size: NA; V gene: TRBV5-1; D gene: NA; J gene: TRBJ2-1; CDR3 DNA: TGCGCCAGCAGCTTGGCTCCTACCGAGTATACCTACAATGAGCAGTTCTTC; CDR3 protein: CASSLAPTEYTYNEQFF
clone size: NA; V gene: TRBV3-1/TRBV3-2; D gene: TRBD1; J gene: TRBJ2-5; CDR3 DNA: TGTGCCAGCAGCCCCCGACAGGGTTGGGAGACCCAGTACTTC; CDR3 protein: CASSPRQGWETQYF
clone size: NA; V gene: TRBV9; D gene: NA; J gene: TRBJ2-5; CDR3 DNA: TGTGCCAGCAGCGTAGCCGGGACCTTACAAGAGACCCAGTACTTC; CDR3 protein: CASSVAGTLQETQYF
clone size: NA; V gene: TRBV9; D gene: NA; J gene: TRBJ2-3; CDR3 DNA: TGTGCCAGCAGCGACAGAGATGAGGGACCCCGTACGCAGTATTTT; CDR3 protein: CASSDRDEGPRTQYF
clone size: NA; V gene: TRBV14; D gene: TRBD1; J gene: TRBJ2-2; CDR3 DNA: TGTGCCAGCAGCCCCCAGGGGGTCCCGAACACCGGGGAGCTGTTTTTT; CDR3 protein: CASSPQGVPNTGELFF
clone size: NA; V gene: TRBV7-9; D gene: NA; J gene: TRBJ1-5; CDR3 DNA: TGTGCCAGCAGCCGGACAGAGAATAGCAATCAGCCCCAGCATTTT; CDR3 protein: CASSRTENSNQPQHF
clone size: NA; V gene: TRBV2; D gene: NA; J gene: TRBJ1-5; CDR3 DNA: TGTGCCAGCAGCGAGGTGGGGGCTAGAAGCAATCAGCCCCAGCATTTT; CDR3 protein: CASSEVGARSNQPQHF
clone size: once; V gene: TRBV19; D gene: NA; J gene: TRBJ1-3; CDR3 DNA: TGTGCCAGTAGTAACCCGGACGGATCTGGAAACACCATATATTTT; CDR3 protein: CASSNPDGSGNTIYF
clone size: NA; V gene: TRBV5-1; D gene: TRBD2; J gene: TRBJ2-1; CDR3 DNA: TGCGCCAGCAGCAAAAGGACTAGCGGGACCCTTGGCTTCGATGAGCAGTTCTTC; CDR3 protein: CASSKRTSGTLGFDEQFF
clone size: NA; V gene: TRBV19; D gene: NA; J gene: TRBJ2-7; CDR3 DNA: TGTGCCAGTAGTACTCAGGGGAGGGCCTACGAGCAGTACTTC; CDR3 protein: CASSTQGRAYEQYF
clone size: NA; V gene: TRBV2; D gene: NA; J gene: TRBJ1-5; CDR3 DNA: TGTGCCAGCAAGTTGGGACAACCCAATCAGCCCCAGCATTTT; CDR3 protein: CASKLGQPNQPQHF
clone size: once; V gene: TRBV24-1; D gene: TRBD2; J gene: TRBJ2-1; CDR3 DNA: TGTGCCACCAGTGATTCTTGGACTAGCGGGGGCTACAATGAGCAGTTCTTC; CDR3 protein: CATSDSWTSGGYNEQFF
clone size: NA; V gene: TRBV30; D gene: NA; J gene: TRBJ2-1; CDR3 DNA: TGTGCCTTCCCGACGGGGATAAACAATGAGCAGTTCTTC; CDR3 protein: CAFPTGINNEQFF
clone size: NA; V gene: TRBV19; D gene: NA; J gene: TRBJ2-1; CDR3 DNA: TGTGCCAGTAGCCCGGACTCGAGCTCCTACAATGAGCAGTTCTTC; CDR3 protein: CASSPDSSSYNEQFF
clone size: NA; V gene: TRBV6-5; D gene: NA; J gene: TRBJ1-5; CDR3 DNA: TGTGCCAGCAGTAACAGATATAGCAATCAGCCCCAGCATTTT; CDR3 protein: CASSNRYSNQPQHF
clone size: NA; V gene: TRBV5-1; D gene: TRBD1; J gene: TRBJ2-1; CDR3 DNA: TGCGCCAGCAGCCCGGGACAGGGATACAATGAGCAGTTCTTC; CDR3 protein: CASSPGQGYNEQFF
clone size: NA; V gene: TRBV6-6; D gene: TRBD2; J gene: TRBJ2-7; CDR3 DNA: TGTGCCAGCAGTTCCACGGGGGGGGTCTCCTACGAGCAGTACTTC; CDR3 protein: CASSSTGGVSYEQYF
clone size: NA; V gene: TRBV5-1; D gene: TRBD1; J gene: TRBJ2-7; CDR3 DNA: TGCGCCAGCAGCGCCGGACAGGGCTGGTTCGACGAGCAGTACTTC; CDR3 protein: CASSAGQGWFDEQYF
clone size: NA; V gene: TRBV4-1; D gene: NA; J gene: TRBJ1-1; CDR3 DNA: TGCGCCAGCAGCCAAGGAGACAGGTGGTTTTCCGAGGGCACTGAAGCTTTCTTT; CDR3 protein: CASSQGDRWFSEGTEAFF
clone size: NA; V gene: TRBV5-1; D gene: TRBD2; J gene: TRBJ2-3; CDR3 DNA: TGCGCCAGCAGCTCGGGACTAGCGGGAGGGGCAGATACGCAGTATTTT; CDR3 protein: CASSSGLAGGADTQYF
clone size: NA; V gene: TRBV2; D gene: TRBD1; J gene: TRBJ1-6; CDR3 DNA: TGCGCCAGCCTCCGGGACAGGAGCATCTATAATTCACCCCTCCACTTT; CDR3 protein: CASLRDRSIYNSPLHF
clone size: NA; V gene: TRBV7-6; D gene: NA; J gene: TRBJ1-5; CDR3 DNA: TGTGCCAGCAGCTCCCTTCCGGCGGGGCCCTTTCGGTGGCCCCAGCATTTT; CDR3 protein: CASSSLPAGPFRWPQHF
clone size: once; V gene: TRBV28; D gene: NA; J gene: TRBJ1-2; CDR3 DNA: TGTGCCAGCAGTTTAGGGCAGGGGATACGAGGGTCTGGCTACACCTTC; CDR3 protein: CASSLGQGIRGSGYTF
clone size: NA; V gene: TRBV28; D gene: NA; J gene: TRBJ1-5; CDR3 DNA: TGTGCCAGCAGCTCAGGGGCTGGCAATCAGCCCCAGCATTTT; CDR3 protein: CASSSGAGNQPQHF
clone size: NA; V gene: TRBV20-1; D gene: NA; J gene: TRBJ1-1; CDR3 DNA: TGCAGTGCTAGCCTTGGTTCTGACGCTTTCTTT; CDR3 protein: CSASLGSDAFF
clone size: NA; V gene: TRBV10-2; D gene: NA; J gene: TRBJ1-1; CDR3 DNA: TGCGCCAGCAGTGACGCCCCCCCTGAAGCTTTCTTT; CDR3 protein: CASSDAPPEAFF
clone size: NA; V gene: TRBV6-5; D gene: NA; J gene: TRBJ2-3; CDR3 DNA: TGTGCCAGCAGTTACACCGGGACTAGCACAGATACGCAGTATTTT; CDR3 protein: CASSYTGTSTDTQYF
clone size: NA; V gene: TRBV7-2; D gene: NA; J gene: TRBJ1-5; CDR3 DNA: TGTGCCAGCAGCCAGGTCGGGACGGTCAATCAGCCCCAGCATTTT; CDR3 protein: CASSQVGTVNQPQHF